A selection of T cell receptor beta chains follows, all from one sample in a study of multiple sclerosis patients with progressive multifocal leukoencephalopathy. Assay: immunoSEQ multiplex PCR; the TCRdb copy retains only in-frame clones and omits some. The sample shows more than 20,000 clones, less than 95% of them seen only once. This specimen consisted of PBMCs, obtained from a patient treated with natalizumab. Receptors were obtained from a man in his thirties or forties with multiple sclerosis. Both conserved end residues are part of each CDR3. The D gene is left open where the match is weak. Clone size, where shown, is once, few, many, or a class for clones that have expanded.

d_call: -
clone_size: -
j_call: TRBJ2-7
v_call: TRBV6-5
cdr3_aa: CASSYSGSSSYEQYF
cdr3_nt: TGTGCCAGCAGTTACTCCGGGTCCTCGTCCTACGAGCAGTACTTC

d_call: -
clone_size: -
j_call: TRBJ1-5
v_call: TRBV10-3
cdr3_aa: CAIGPKPQHF
cdr3_nt: TGTGCCATCGGGCCGAAGCCCCAGCATTTT

d_call: TRBD2
clone_size: -
j_call: TRBJ2-1
v_call: TRBV11-2
cdr3_aa: CASSLVSAGGVEQFF
cdr3_nt: TGTGCCAGCAGCTTAGTGTCGGCGGGAGGAGTTGAGCAGTTCTTC

d_call: TRBD2
clone_size: once
j_call: TRBJ2-3
v_call: TRBV10-3
cdr3_aa: CAISEGGRQDTQYF
cdr3_nt: TGTGCCATCAGTGAGGGCGGGAGACAAGATACGCAGTATTTT

d_call: TRBD1
clone_size: -
j_call: TRBJ2-4
v_call: TRBV5-8
cdr3_aa: CASSFTGGGGKNIQYF
cdr3_nt: TGTGCCAGCAGCTTCACAGGGGGCGGTGGCAAAAACATTCAGTACTTC

d_call: -
clone_size: -
j_call: TRBJ2-6
v_call: TRBV7-6
cdr3_aa: CASSLYGRGANVLTF
cdr3_nt: TGTGCCAGCAGCTTATACGGACGTGGGGCCAACGTCCTGACTTTC

d_call: TRBD2
clone_size: -
j_call: TRBJ2-1
v_call: TRBV30
cdr3_aa: CAWLSGGYYNEQFF
cdr3_nt: TGTGCCTGGTTATCGGGAGGTTACTACAATGAGCAGTTCTTC

d_call: TRBD2
clone_size: -
j_call: TRBJ2-3
v_call: TRBV25-1
cdr3_aa: CASSDASGASTDTQYF
cdr3_nt: TGTGCCAGCAGTGATGCTAGCGGGGCTAGCACAGATACGCAGTATTTT

d_call: -
clone_size: once
j_call: TRBJ2-3
v_call: TRBV14
cdr3_aa: CASSQVPTAIPTDTQYF
cdr3_nt: TGTGCCAGCAGCCAAGTCCCTACCGCTATCCCCACAGATACGCAGTATTTT

d_call: -
clone_size: -
j_call: TRBJ2-5
v_call: TRBV13
cdr3_aa: CASSLARDMDRETQYF
cdr3_nt: TGTGCCAGCAGCTTAGCGCGGGACATGGATCGAGAGACCCAGTACTTC

d_call: -
clone_size: -
j_call: TRBJ2-1
v_call: TRBV5-6
cdr3_aa: CASSFRGVSISYNEQFF
cdr3_nt: TGTGCCAGCAGCTTTAGGGGAGTGTCTATCTCCTACAATGAGCAGTTCTTC

d_call: TRBD1
clone_size: once
j_call: TRBJ2-2
v_call: TRBV4-2
cdr3_aa: CASSQDAGGTGELFF
cdr3_nt: TGTGCCAGCAGCCAAGATGCAGGGGGCACCGGGGAGCTGTTTTTT

d_call: -
clone_size: -
j_call: TRBJ2-1
v_call: TRBV13
cdr3_aa: CASSLEQGISYNEQFF
cdr3_nt: TGTGCCAGCAGCTTAGAGCAGGGGATCTCCTACAATGAGCAGTTCTTC

d_call: -
clone_size: -
j_call: TRBJ2-1
v_call: TRBV7-2
cdr3_aa: CASSLAGTHNEQFF
cdr3_nt: TGTGCCAGCAGCTTAGCGGGAACCCACAATGAGCAGTTCTTC

d_call: TRBD1
clone_size: -
j_call: TRBJ2-5
v_call: TRBV6-5
cdr3_aa: CASSSRTGIQETQYF
cdr3_nt: TGTGCCAGCAGCTCGCGGACAGGGATCCAAGAGACCCAGTACTTC

d_call: -
clone_size: -
j_call: TRBJ2-1
v_call: TRBV7-9
cdr3_aa: CASSETSLALSYNEQFF
cdr3_nt: TGTGCCAGCAGCGAGACTAGTTTAGCCCTCTCCTACAATGAGCAGTTCTTC

d_call: -
clone_size: once
j_call: TRBJ1-2
v_call: TRBV2
cdr3_aa: CASSEGRKGYTF
cdr3_nt: TGTGCCAGCAGTGAAGGGAGAAAGGGCTACACCTTC

d_call: -
clone_size: -
j_call: TRBJ2-4
v_call: TRBV18
cdr3_aa: CASSPDGGLVKNIQYF
cdr3_nt: TGTGCCAGCTCACCAGACGGGGGACTGGTCAAAAACATTCAGTACTTC

d_call: TRBD1
clone_size: -
j_call: TRBJ1-3
v_call: TRBV11-2
cdr3_aa: CASSPWDSDFSGNTIYF
cdr3_nt: TGTGCCAGCAGCCCGTGGGACAGCGATTTCTCTGGAAACACCATATATTTT

d_call: -
clone_size: -
j_call: TRBJ2-1
v_call: TRBV2
cdr3_aa: CATQEGGAYNEQFF
cdr3_nt: TGTGCCACCCAGGAAGGGGGGGCCTACAATGAGCAGTTCTTC

d_call: -
clone_size: -
j_call: TRBJ2-7
v_call: TRBV30
cdr3_aa: CAWSTGVYEQYF
cdr3_nt: TGTGCCTGGAGCACGGGAGTCTACGAGCAGTACTTC

d_call: -
clone_size: -
j_call: TRBJ1-5
v_call: TRBV6-6
cdr3_aa: CASSKQEGLGPQHF
cdr3_nt: TGTGCCAGCAGTAAACAGGAGGGGTTAGGGCCCCAGCATTTT

d_call: TRBD2
clone_size: few
j_call: TRBJ2-1
v_call: TRBV18
cdr3_aa: CASSPVLAGNNEQFF
cdr3_nt: TGTGCCAGCTCACCAGTACTAGCGGGTAACAATGAGCAGTTCTTC

d_call: TRBD1
clone_size: once
j_call: TRBJ2-3
v_call: TRBV18
cdr3_aa: CASSLGTVSDTQYF
cdr3_nt: TGTGCCAGCTCACTCGGGACAGTATCAGATACGCAGTATTTT

d_call: -
clone_size: -
j_call: TRBJ2-2
v_call: TRBV7-6
cdr3_aa: CASSSGRRNTGELFF
cdr3_nt: TGTGCCAGCAGCTCAGGACGGAGGAACACCGGGGAGCTGTTTTTT

d_call: TRBD1
clone_size: -
j_call: TRBJ2-2
v_call: TRBV5-1
cdr3_aa: CASSRDRATGELFF
cdr3_nt: TGCGCCAGCAGCCGGGACAGGGCCACCGGGGAGCTGTTTTTT

d_call: TRBD2
clone_size: -
j_call: TRBJ2-1
v_call: TRBV13
cdr3_aa: CASSSGLAGEYEQFF
cdr3_nt: TGTGCCAGCAGCTCAGGACTAGCGGGAGAATATGAGCAGTTCTTC

d_call: -
clone_size: -
j_call: TRBJ1-1
v_call: TRBV7-8
cdr3_aa: CASSPGTRTNTEAFF
cdr3_nt: TGTGCCAGCAGCCCGGGGACACGAACTAACACTGAAGCTTTCTTT

d_call: -
clone_size: once
j_call: TRBJ1-5
v_call: TRBV30
cdr3_aa: CAWSESNNQPQHF
cdr3_nt: TGTGCCTGGAGTGAGAGCAACAATCAGCCCCAGCATTTT

d_call: TRBD2
clone_size: -
j_call: TRBJ2-1
v_call: TRBV11-3
cdr3_aa: CASSLGARTRNEQFF
cdr3_nt: TGTGCCAGCAGCTTAGGGGCACGGACTAGGAATGAGCAGTTCTTC

d_call: -
clone_size: -
j_call: TRBJ1-1
v_call: TRBV27
cdr3_aa: CASSLSRGADTEAFF
cdr3_nt: TGTGCCAGCAGTCTTTCAAGGGGCGCAGACACTGAAGCTTTCTTT

d_call: TRBD1
clone_size: few
j_call: TRBJ1-2
v_call: TRBV6-5
cdr3_aa: CASSSGTGFGYTF
cdr3_nt: TGTGCCAGCAGTTCCGGGACAGGGTTTGGCTACACCTTC

d_call: -
clone_size: once
j_call: TRBJ2-1
v_call: TRBV11-3
cdr3_aa: CASSLKDSYNEQFF
cdr3_nt: TGTGCCAGCAGCTTAAAGGACTCATACAATGAGCAGTTCTTC

d_call: TRBD2
clone_size: -
j_call: TRBJ2-2
v_call: TRBV18
cdr3_aa: CASLRAGAYTGELFF
cdr3_nt: TGTGCCAGTCTGCGAGCGGGAGCTTACACCGGGGAGCTGTTTTTT

d_call: TRBD2
clone_size: -
j_call: TRBJ2-2
v_call: TRBV19
cdr3_aa: CASSKPGELAGPNTGELFF
cdr3_nt: TGTGCCAGCAGTAAGCCAGGAGAGCTAGCGGGACCTAACACCGGGGAGCTGTTTTTT

d_call: -
clone_size: -
j_call: TRBJ2-7
v_call: TRBV9
cdr3_aa: CASSVAGGGPSIAYEQYF
cdr3_nt: TGTGCCAGCAGCGTAGCGGGAGGGGGCCCTTCCATCGCTTACGAGCAGTACTTC

d_call: -
clone_size: -
j_call: TRBJ1-2
v_call: TRBV7-8
cdr3_aa: CASSALTNYGYTF
cdr3_nt: TGTGCCAGCAGCGCCCTCACTAACTATGGCTACACCTTC

d_call: TRBD2
clone_size: -
j_call: TRBJ2-1
v_call: TRBV11-1
cdr3_aa: CASSPGTSGRTVEQFF
cdr3_nt: TGTGCCAGCAGCCCCGGGACTAGCGGGAGAACGGTTGAGCAGTTCTTC

d_call: TRBD1
clone_size: -
j_call: TRBJ2-7
v_call: TRBV4-2
cdr3_aa: CASSQDFRTGSYEQYF
cdr3_nt: TGTGCCAGCAGCCAAGATTTCCGGACAGGGTCCTACGAGCAGTACTTC

d_call: -
clone_size: -
j_call: TRBJ2-3
v_call: TRBV10-3
cdr3_aa: CAISESVLVGGQDTQYF
cdr3_nt: TGTGCCATCAGTGAGTCGGTATTGGTAGGGGGTCAGGATACGCAGTATTTT

d_call: -
clone_size: -
j_call: TRBJ1-2
v_call: TRBV25-1
cdr3_aa: CASSESSGAPKNGYTF
cdr3_nt: TGTGCCAGCAGTGAATCTTCAGGGGCGCCTAAGAATGGCTACACCTTC

d_call: -
clone_size: -
j_call: TRBJ2-7
v_call: TRBV18
cdr3_aa: CASSADRAYEQYF
cdr3_nt: TGTGCCAGCTCAGCGGACAGAGCCTACGAGCAGTACTTC

d_call: -
clone_size: -
j_call: TRBJ1-1
v_call: TRBV18
cdr3_aa: CASSPQGRVAAFF
cdr3_nt: TGTGCCAGCTCACCACAGGGGAGAGTGGCCGCTTTCTTT

d_call: TRBD2
clone_size: -
j_call: TRBJ2-1
v_call: TRBV4-2
cdr3_aa: CASSQDLAGLVNNEQFF
cdr3_nt: TGTGCCAGCAGCCAAGATTTAGCGGGACTGGTAAACAATGAGCAGTTCTTC

d_call: TRBD2
clone_size: once
j_call: TRBJ2-1
v_call: TRBV2
cdr3_aa: CASRAQVGGNEQFF
cdr3_nt: TGTGCCAGCAGAGCTCAGGTGGGGGGGAATGAGCAGTTCTTC

d_call: -
clone_size: -
j_call: TRBJ2-5
v_call: TRBV7-9
cdr3_aa: CASSLMQGQETQYF
cdr3_nt: TGTGCCAGCAGCTTAATGCAGGGGCAAGAGACCCAGTACTTC

d_call: -
clone_size: -
j_call: TRBJ2-3
v_call: TRBV21-1
cdr3_aa: CASSKGRGPPYTDTQYF
cdr3_nt: TGTGCCAGCAGCAAAGGCAGGGGGCCCCCCTACACAGATACGCAGTATTTT

d_call: TRBD2
clone_size: -
j_call: TRBJ2-7
v_call: TRBV5-1
cdr3_aa: CASSLVAGGYEQYF
cdr3_nt: TGCGCCAGCAGCTTGGTAGCGGGAGGATACGAGCAGTACTTC